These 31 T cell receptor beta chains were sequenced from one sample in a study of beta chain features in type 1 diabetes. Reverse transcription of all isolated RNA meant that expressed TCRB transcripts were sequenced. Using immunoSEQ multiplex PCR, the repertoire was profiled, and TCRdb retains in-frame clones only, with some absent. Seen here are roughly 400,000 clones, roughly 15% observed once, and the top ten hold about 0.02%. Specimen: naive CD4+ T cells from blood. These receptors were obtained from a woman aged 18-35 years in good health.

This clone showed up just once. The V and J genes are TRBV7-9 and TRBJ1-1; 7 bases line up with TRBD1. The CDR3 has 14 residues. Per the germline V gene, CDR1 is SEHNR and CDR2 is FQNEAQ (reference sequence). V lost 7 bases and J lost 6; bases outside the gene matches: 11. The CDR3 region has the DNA TGTGCCAGCACCAGGACAGGCAAGGGAGCTGAAGCTTTCTTT. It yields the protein CASTRTGKGAEAFF.

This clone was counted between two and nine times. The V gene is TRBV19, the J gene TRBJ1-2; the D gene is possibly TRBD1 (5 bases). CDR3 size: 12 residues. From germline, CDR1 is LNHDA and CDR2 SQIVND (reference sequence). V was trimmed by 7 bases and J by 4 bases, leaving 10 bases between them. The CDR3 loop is CASKTELYGYTF. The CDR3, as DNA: TGTGCCAGTAAGACAGAACTCTATGGCTACACCTTC.

CDR3 DNA sequence: TGCAGCGCTGACAGGAGGGGCACCGGGGAGCTGTTTTTT. Amino acids: CSADRRGTGELFF. The V and J genes are TRBV29-1 and TRBJ2-2; D may match TRBD1 or TRBD2 (6 bases each). V gave up 7 bases and J gave up 4 bases, with 13 bases separating them. Germline-derived CDR1 and CDR2 are SQVTM and ANQGSEA. The CDR3 is 13 residues long.

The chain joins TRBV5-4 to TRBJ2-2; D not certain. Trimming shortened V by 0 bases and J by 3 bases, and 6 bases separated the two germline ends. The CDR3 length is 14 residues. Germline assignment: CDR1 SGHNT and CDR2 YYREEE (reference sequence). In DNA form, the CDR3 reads TGTGCCAGCAGCTTGGGCGTGGACACCGGGGAGCTGTTTTTT. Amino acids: CASSLGVDTGELFF.

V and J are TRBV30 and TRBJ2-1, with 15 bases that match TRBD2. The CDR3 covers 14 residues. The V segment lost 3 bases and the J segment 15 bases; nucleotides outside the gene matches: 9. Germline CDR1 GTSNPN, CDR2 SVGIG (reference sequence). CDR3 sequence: CAWRAGLAGGPAFF. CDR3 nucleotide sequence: TGTGCCTGGAGGGCTGGACTAGCGGGAGGGCCGGCGTTCTTC. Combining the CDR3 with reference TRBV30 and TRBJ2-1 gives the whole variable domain SQTIHQWPATLVQPVGSPLSLECTVEGTSNPNLYWYRQAAGRGLQLLFYSVGIGQISSEVPQNLSASRPQDRQFILSSKKLLLSDSGFYLCAWRAGLAGGPAFFGPGTRLTVL.

This chain's CDR3 is CSAGRGGEQFF. In DNA, the CDR3 is TGCAGTGCTGGAAGGGGTGGTGAGCAGTTCTTC. The genes are TRBV20-1 and TRBJ2-1; possible D gene TRBD1, 5 bases. V gave up 5 bases and J gave up 9 bases, with 11 bases separating them. Germline CDR1 DFQATT, CDR2 SNEGSKA (reference sequence). The CDR3 spans 11 residues.

The CDR3 sequence is CASSLTSGSRTDTQYF. The CDR3 DNA sequence: TGCGCCAGCAGCTTAACTAGCGGGAGTAGGACAGATACGCAGTATTTT. The chain has TRBV5-1 and TRBJ2-3, with 11 bases aligning to TRBD2. The V segment lost 2 bases and the J segment 3 bases; nucleotides outside the gene matches: 5. This CDR3 comprises 16 residues. The germline CDR1 and CDR2 sequences are SGHRS and YFSETQ.

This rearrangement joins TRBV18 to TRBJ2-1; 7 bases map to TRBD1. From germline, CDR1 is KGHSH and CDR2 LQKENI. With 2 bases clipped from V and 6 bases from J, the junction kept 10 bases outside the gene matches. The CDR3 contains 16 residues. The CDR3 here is CASSPAIAQGFNEQFF. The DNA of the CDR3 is TGTGCCAGCTCACCAGCTATCGCACAGGGGTTCAATGAGCAGTTCTTC.

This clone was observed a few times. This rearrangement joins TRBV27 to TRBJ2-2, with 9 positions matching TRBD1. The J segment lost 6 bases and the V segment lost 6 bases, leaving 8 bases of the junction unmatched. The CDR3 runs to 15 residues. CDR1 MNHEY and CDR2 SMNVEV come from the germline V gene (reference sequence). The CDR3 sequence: CASRRGQGNPGELFF. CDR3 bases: TGTGCCAGCAGGCGGGGACAGGGAAATCCCGGGGAGCTGTTTTTT.

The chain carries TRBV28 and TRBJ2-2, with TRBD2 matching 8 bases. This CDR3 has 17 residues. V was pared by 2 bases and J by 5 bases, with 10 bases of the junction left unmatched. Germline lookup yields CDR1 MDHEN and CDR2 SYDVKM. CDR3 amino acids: CASSLPPIAGWTGELFF. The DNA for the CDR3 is TGTGCCAGCAGTTTACCCCCCATAGCGGGGTGGACCGGGGAGCTGTTTTTT.

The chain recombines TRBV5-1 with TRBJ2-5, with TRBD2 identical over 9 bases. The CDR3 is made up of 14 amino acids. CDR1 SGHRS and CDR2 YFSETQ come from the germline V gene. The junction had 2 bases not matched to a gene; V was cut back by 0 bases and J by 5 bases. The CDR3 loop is CASSLGTSVETQYF. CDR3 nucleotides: TGCGCCAGCAGCTTGGGGACTAGCGTTGAGACCCAGTACTTC. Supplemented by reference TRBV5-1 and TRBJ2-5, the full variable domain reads KAGVTQTPRYLIKTRGQQVTLSCSPISGHRSVSWYQQTPGQGLQFLFEYFSETQRNKGNFPGRFSGRQFSNSRSEMNVSTLELGDSALYLCASSLGTSVETQYFGPGTRLLVL.

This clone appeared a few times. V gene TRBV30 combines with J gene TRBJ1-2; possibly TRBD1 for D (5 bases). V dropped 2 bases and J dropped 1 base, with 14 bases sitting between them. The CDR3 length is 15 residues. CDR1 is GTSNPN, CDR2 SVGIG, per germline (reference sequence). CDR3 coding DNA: TGTGCCTGGAGTACCCAGCGTAGGGGTAACTATGGCTACACCTTC. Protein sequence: CAWSTQRRGNYGYTF.

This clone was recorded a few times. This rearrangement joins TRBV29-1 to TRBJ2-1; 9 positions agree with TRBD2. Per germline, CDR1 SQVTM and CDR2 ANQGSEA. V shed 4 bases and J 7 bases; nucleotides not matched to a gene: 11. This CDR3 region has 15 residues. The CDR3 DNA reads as TGCAGCGTTGCGAGTCGACTAGCGGTCACGAATGAGCAGTTCTTC. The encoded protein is CSVASRLAVTNEQFF.

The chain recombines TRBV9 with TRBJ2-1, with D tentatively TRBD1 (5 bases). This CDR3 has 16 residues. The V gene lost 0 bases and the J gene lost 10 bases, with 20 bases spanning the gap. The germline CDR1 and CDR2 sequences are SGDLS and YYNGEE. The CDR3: CASSVAGANQVGEQFF. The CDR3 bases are TGTGCCAGCAGCGTAGCTGGGGCCAATCAGGTCGGAGAGCAGTTCTTC.

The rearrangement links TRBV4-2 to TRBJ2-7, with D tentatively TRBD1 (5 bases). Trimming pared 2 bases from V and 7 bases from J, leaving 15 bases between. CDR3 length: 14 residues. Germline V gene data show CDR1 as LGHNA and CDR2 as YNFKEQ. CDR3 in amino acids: CASSQRVQVGEQYF. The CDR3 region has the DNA TGTGCCAGCAGCCAAAGAGTACAGGTGGGGGAGCAGTACTTC.

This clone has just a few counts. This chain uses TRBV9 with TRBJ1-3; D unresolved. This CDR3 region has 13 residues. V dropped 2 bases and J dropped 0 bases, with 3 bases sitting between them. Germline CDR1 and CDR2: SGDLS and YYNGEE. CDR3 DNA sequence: TGTGCCAGCAGCGTCCGCTCTGGAAACACCATATATTTT. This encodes CASSVRSGNTIYF. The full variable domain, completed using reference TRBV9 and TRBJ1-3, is DSGVTQTPKHLITATGQRVTLRCSPRSGDLSVYWYQQSLDQGLQFLIQYYNGEERAKGNILERFSAQQFPDLHSELNLSSLELGDSALYFCASSVRSGNTIYFGEGSWLTVV.

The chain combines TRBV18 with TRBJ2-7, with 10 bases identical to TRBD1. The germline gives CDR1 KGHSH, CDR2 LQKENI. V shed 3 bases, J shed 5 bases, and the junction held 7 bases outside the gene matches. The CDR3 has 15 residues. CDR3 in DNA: TGTGCCAGCTCACCCCGACAGGGGGCAGTTAACGAGCAGTACTTC. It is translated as CASSPRQGAVNEQYF.

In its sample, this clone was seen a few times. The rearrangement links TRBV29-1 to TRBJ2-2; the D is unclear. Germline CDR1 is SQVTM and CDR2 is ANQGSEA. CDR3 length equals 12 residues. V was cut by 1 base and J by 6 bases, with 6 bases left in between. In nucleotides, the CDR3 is TGCAGCGTTGAAGGGCTAGCCGGGGAGCTGTTTTTT. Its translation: CSVEGLAGELFF.

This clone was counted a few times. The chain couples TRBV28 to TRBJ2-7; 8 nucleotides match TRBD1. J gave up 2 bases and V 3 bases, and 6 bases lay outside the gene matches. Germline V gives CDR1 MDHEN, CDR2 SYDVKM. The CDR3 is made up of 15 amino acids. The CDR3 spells CASSFGGTGAYEQYF. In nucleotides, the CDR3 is TGTGCCAGCAGTTTTGGAGGGACAGGAGCCTACGAGCAGTACTTC.

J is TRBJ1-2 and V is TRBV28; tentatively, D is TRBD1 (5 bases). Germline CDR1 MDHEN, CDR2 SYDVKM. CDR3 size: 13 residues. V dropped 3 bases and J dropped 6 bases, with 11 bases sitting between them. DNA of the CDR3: TGTGCCAGCAGTTTCGAGACAGCTAATGGCTACACCTTC. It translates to CASSFETANGYTF.

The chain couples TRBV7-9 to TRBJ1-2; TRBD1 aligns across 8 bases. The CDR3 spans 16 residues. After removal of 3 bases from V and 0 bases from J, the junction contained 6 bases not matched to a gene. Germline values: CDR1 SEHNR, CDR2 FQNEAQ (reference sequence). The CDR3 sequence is CASSFWTGTPNYGYTF. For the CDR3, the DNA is TGTGCCAGCAGCTTCTGGACAGGGACACCTAACTATGGCTACACCTTC.

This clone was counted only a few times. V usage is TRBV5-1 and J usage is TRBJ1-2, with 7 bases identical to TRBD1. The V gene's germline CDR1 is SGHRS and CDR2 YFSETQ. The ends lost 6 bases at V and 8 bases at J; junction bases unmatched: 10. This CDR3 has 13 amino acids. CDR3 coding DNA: TGCGCCAGCACCCCAACAGGGGCCCAGGGCTACACCTTC. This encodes CASTPTGAQGYTF.

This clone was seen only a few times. CDR3 loop: CASSTGQVGNQPQHF. DNA of the CDR3: TGTGCCAGCAGTACGGGACAGGTAGGCAATCAGCCCCAGCATTTT. The gene calls are TRBV6-6 and TRBJ1-5; 8 bases line up with TRBD1. CDR1 is MNHNY and CDR2 is SVGAGI in the germline V gene (reference sequence). The V gene end was trimmed by 5 bases and the J gene end by 2 bases; junction bases not matched to a gene: 5. The CDR3 runs to 15 residues.

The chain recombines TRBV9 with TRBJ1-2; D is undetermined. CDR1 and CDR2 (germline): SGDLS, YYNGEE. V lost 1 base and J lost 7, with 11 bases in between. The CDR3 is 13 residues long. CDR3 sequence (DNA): TGTGCCAGCAGCGTAACCTCGGGGAGTGGCTACACCTTC. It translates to CASSVTSGSGYTF.

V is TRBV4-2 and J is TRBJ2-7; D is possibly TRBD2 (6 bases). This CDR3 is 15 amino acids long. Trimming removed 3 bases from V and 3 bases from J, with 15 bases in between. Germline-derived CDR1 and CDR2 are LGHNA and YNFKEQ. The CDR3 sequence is CASSHSGRPNYEQYF. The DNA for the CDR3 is TGTGCCAGCAGCCACAGCGGGCGACCAAACTACGAGCAGTACTTC.

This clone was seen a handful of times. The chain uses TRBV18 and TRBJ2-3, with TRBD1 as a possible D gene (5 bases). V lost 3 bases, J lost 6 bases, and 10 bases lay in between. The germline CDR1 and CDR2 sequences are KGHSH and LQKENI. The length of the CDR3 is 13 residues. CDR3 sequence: CASSPQGRDTQYF. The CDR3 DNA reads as TGTGCCAGCTCACCGCAGGGTCGGGATACGCAGTATTTT.

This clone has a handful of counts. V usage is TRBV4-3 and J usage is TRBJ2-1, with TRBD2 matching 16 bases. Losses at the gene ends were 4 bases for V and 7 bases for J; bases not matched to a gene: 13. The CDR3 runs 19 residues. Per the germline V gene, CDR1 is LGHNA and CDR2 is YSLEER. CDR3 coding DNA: TGCGCCAGCAGCCCCCCTTCACCCGGGACTAGCGGGAGGGGGAATGAGCAGTTCTTC. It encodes CASSPPSPGTSGRGNEQFF.

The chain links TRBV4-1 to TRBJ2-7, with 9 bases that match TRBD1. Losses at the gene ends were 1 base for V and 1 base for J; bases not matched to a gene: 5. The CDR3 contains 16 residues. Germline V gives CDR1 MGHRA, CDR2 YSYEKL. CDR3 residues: CASSQGDRDKSYEQYF. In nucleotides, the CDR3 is TGCGCCAGCAGCCAAGGGGACAGGGACAAGTCCTACGAGCAGTACTTC.

The CDR3 region is CASSPRDGANTEAFF. In nucleotides, the CDR3 is TGTGCCAGCTCACCCCGAGATGGGGCGAACACTGAAGCTTTCTTT. J is TRBJ1-1 and V is TRBV18; D is perhaps TRBD1 (5 bases). The germline CDR1 and CDR2 sequences are KGHSH and LQKENI. This CDR3 comprises 15 residues. The ends were cut back, 3 bases at V and 1 base at J, with 12 bases in the middle.

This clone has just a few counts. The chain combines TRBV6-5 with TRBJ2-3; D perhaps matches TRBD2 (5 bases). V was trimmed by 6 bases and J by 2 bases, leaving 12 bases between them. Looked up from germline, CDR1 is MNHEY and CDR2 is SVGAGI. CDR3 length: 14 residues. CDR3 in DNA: TGTGCCAGCAGCCCACGGGGTTACACAGATACGCAGTATTTT. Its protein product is CASSPRGYTDTQYF.

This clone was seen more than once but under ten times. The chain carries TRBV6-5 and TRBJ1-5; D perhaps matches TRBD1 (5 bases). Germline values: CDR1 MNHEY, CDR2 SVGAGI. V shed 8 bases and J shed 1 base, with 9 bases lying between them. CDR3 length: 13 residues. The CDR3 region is CASGAVSNQPQHF. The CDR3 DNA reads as TGTGCCAGCGGGGCCGTAAGCAATCAGCCCCAGCATTTT.